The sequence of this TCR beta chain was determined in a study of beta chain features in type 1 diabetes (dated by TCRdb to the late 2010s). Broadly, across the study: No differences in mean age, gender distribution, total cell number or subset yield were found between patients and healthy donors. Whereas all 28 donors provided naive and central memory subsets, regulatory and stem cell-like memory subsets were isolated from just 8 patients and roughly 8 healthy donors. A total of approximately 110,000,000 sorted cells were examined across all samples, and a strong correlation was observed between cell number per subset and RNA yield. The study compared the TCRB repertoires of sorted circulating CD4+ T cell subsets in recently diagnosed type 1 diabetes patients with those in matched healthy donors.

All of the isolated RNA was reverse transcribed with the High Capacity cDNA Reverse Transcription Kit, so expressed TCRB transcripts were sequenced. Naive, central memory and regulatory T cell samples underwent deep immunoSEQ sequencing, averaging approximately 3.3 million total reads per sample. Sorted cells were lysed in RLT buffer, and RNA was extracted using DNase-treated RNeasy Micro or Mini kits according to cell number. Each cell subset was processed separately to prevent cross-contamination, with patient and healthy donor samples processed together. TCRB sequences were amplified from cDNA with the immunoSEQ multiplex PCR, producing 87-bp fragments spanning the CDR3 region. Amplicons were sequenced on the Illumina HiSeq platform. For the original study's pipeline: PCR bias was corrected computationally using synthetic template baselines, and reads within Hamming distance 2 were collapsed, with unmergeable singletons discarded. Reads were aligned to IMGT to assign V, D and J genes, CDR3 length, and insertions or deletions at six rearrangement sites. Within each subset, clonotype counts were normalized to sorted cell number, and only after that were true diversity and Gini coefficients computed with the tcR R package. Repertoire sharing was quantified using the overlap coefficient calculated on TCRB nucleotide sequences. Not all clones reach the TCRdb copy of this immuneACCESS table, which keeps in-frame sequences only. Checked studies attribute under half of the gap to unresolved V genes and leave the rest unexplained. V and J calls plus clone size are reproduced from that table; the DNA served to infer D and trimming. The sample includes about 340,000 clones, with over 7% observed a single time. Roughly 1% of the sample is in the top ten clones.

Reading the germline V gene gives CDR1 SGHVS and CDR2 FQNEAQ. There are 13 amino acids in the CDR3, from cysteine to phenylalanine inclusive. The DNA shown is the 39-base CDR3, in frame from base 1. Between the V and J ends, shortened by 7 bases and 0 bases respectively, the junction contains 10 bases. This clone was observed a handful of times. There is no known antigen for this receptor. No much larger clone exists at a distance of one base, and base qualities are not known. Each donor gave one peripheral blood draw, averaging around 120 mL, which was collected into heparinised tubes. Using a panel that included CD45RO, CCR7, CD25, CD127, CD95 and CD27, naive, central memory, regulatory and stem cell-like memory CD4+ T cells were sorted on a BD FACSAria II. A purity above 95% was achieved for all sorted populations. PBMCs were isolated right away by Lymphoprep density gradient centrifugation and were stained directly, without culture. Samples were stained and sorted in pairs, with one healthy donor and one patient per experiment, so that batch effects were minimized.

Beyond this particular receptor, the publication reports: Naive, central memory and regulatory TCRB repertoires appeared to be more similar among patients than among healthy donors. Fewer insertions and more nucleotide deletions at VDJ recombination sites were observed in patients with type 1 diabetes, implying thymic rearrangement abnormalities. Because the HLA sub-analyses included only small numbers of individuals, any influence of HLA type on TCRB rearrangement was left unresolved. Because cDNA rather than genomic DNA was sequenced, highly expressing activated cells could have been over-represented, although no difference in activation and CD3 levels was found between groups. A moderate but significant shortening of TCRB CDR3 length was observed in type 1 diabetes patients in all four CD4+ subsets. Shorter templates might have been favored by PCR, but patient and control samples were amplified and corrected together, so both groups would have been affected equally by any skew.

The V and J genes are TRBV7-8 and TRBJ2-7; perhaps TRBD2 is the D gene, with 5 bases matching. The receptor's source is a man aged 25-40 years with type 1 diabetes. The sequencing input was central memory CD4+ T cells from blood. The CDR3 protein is CASNPGSSYEQYF. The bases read TGTGCCAGCAACCCGGGGTCCTCCTACGAGCAGTACTTC. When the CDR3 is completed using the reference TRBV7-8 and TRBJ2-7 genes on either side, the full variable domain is GAGVSQSPRYKVAKRGQDVALRCDPISGHVSLFWYQQALGQGPEFLTYFQNEAQLDKSGLPSDRFFAERPEGSVSTLKIQRTQQEDSAVYLCASNPGSSYEQYFGPGTRLTVT.